What follows are 12 T cell receptor beta chains derived from one specimen sequenced in a study of long-term antiretroviral therapy in people with HIV (dated by TCRdb to between 2021 and 2024). The immunoSEQ hsTCRB v3.0 assay was used at survey level resolution to sequence the TRB variable region. Imported from immuneACCESS, the table was reduced by TCRdb to in-frame sequences with V and J called. These copies leave out some clones; in studies compared against another copy, an unresolved V gene accounts for under half, and the cause of the remainder is not known. This sample is represented by roughly 19,000 clones; roughly 84% of them were singletons. The ten most abundant clones make up roughly a tenth of the sample. This sample comprised unsorted PBMCs, obtained less than 2.5 years after starting antiretroviral therapy. The receptors were gathered from a man aged 40-50 years with HIV.

This clone has more than one count but fewer than ten. The genes are TRBV6-6 and TRBJ1-1; weak D call: TRBD1 (6 bases). Trimming left V 6 bases short and J 1 base short, with 9 bases between. In germline, CDR1 is MNHNY, CDR2 SVGAGI (reference sequence). The CDR3 has 13 amino acids. The CDR3 DNA follows: TGTGCCAGCAGATCGGGGGCGAACACTGAAGCTTTCTTT. It encodes CASRSGANTEAFF.

This chain joins TRBV7-9 and TRBJ2-7, with D perhaps being TRBD1 or TRBD2 (5 bases each). Germline V gene data show CDR1 as SEHNR and CDR2 as FQNEAQ (reference sequence). The germline V and J ends were trimmed by 5 bases and 2 bases, with 19 bases remaining between them. The CDR3 loop spans 16 amino acids. In DNA form, the CDR3 reads TGTGCCAGCAGCCCGCTACGTGGGGGAGCCACCTACGAGCAGTACTTC. Its protein is CASSPLRGGATYEQYF.

V and J are TRBV18 and TRBJ2-7; TRBD1 agrees at 7 bases. The V and J ends lost 0 bases and 4 bases, in that order; junction bases with no gene match: 3. CDR1 and CDR2 from the germline V gene are KGHSH and LQKENI. This CDR3 spans 14 amino acids. The CDR3 coding sequence is TGTGCCAGCTCACCACCGATCAGGGGGTACGAGCAGTACTTC. It translates to CASSPPIRGYEQYF. The full variable domain, its missing parts supplied by reference TRBV18 and TRBJ2-7, is NAGVMQNPRHLVRRRGQEARLRCSPMKGHSHVYWYRQLPEEGLKFMVYLQKENIIDESGMPKERFSAEFPKEGPSILRIQQVVRGDSAAYFCASSPPIRGYEQYFGPGTRLTVT.

The rearrangement uses TRBV5-1 and TRBJ2-1, with TRBD2 identical over 13 bases. Germline trimming cut 4 bases from V and 5 bases from J; bases unmatched to any gene: 3. The CDR3 is 15 amino acids. Germline CDR1 reads SGHRS; CDR2 reads YFSETQ. CDR3 in amino acids: CASSAGLAGDNEQFF. The CDR3 nucleotides read TGCGCCAGCAGCGCAGGACTAGCGGGGGACAATGAGCAGTTCTTC.

V is TRBV7-2 and J is TRBJ2-7; D ambiguous. The CDR3 has 15 amino acids. Germline CDR1 SGHTA, CDR2 FQGNSA. Trimming removed 1 base from V and 6 bases from J, with 16 bases in between. The CDR3 sequence is CASSLDGSLSGEQYF. The CDR3 region has the DNA TGTGCCAGCAGCTTAGATGGCAGTCTCTCTGGCGAGCAGTACTTC.

CDR3 in DNA: TGTGCCAGCAGCTTTTCTAGCGGGGGGGAAGAGACCCAGTACTTC. It codes for CASSFSSGGEETQYF. The chain has TRBV11-2 and TRBJ2-5, with TRBD2 identical over 12 bases. Per the germline V gene, CDR1 is SGHAT and CDR2 is FQNNGV. Germline trimming cut 3 bases from V and 3 bases from J; bases unmatched to any gene: 2. CDR3 size: 15 residues.

V and J are TRBV6-6 and TRBJ2-7; 8 bases agree with TRBD2. The junction had 6 bases not matched to a gene; V was cut back by 4 bases and J by 4 bases. The CDR3 consists of 14 residues. Germline V gene lookup returns CDR1 MNHNY and CDR2 SVGAGI (reference sequence). The CDR3 region has the DNA TGTGCCAGCAGTTCCGATACTAGCGGATACGAGCAGTACTTC. Its protein is CASSSDTSGYEQYF.

This clone appeared a few times. This chain connects TRBV14 to TRBJ1-2; 8 nucleotides line up with TRBD1. V shed 1 base and J 5 bases; nucleotides not matched to a gene: 9. CDR3 length equals 16 residues. Per germline, CDR1 SGHDN and CDR2 FVKESK. The CDR3 protein is CASSQALGDRLYGYTF. CDR3 DNA sequence: TGTGCCAGCAGCCAAGCCCTGGGGGACAGGCTTTATGGCTACACCTTC.

The CDR3: CASSLSAGQLNEKLFF. The CDR3 DNA follows: TGTGCCAGCAGTTTATCGGCGGGACAGTTAAATGAAAAACTGTTTTTT. The chain recombines TRBV28 with TRBJ1-4; TRBD1 matches 7 bases. Germline CDR1 MDHEN, CDR2 SYDVKM. With 1 base clipped from V and 5 bases from J, the junction kept 7 bases outside the gene matches. The CDR3 is 16 amino acids.

The genes are TRBV27 and TRBJ1-2; D remains ambiguous. The V end lost 5 bases, the J end lost 2 bases, and 12 bases lay between the germline ends. This CDR3 is 14 amino acids long. From germline, CDR1 is MNHEY and CDR2 SMNVEV (reference sequence). The CDR3 protein is CASSPIQENYGYTF. CDR3 DNA: TGTGCCAGCAGTCCCATTCAGGAGAACTATGGCTACACCTTC.

The gene calls are TRBV28 and TRBJ2-7; no clear D gene. V lost 5 bases to trimming and J lost 3 bases, with 11 bases between them. Germline V gene data show CDR1 as MDHEN and CDR2 as SYDVKM. The CDR3 has 13 residues. CDR3 in DNA: TGTGCCAGCAGTACCACACCCAGCTACGAGCAGTACTTC. Amino acid sequence: CASSTTPSYEQYF.

The rearrangement joins TRBV27 to TRBJ2-5, with 7 bases that match TRBD1. The germline V gene encodes CDR1 MNHEY and CDR2 SMNVEV (reference sequence). V dropped 6 bases and J dropped 4; count of bases not matched to a gene: 8. CDR3 length: 14 residues. The CDR3 DNA follows: TGTGCCAGCAGCTCGACAGGGTTTAGAGAGACCCAGTACTTC. This gives the protein CASSSTGFRETQYF.